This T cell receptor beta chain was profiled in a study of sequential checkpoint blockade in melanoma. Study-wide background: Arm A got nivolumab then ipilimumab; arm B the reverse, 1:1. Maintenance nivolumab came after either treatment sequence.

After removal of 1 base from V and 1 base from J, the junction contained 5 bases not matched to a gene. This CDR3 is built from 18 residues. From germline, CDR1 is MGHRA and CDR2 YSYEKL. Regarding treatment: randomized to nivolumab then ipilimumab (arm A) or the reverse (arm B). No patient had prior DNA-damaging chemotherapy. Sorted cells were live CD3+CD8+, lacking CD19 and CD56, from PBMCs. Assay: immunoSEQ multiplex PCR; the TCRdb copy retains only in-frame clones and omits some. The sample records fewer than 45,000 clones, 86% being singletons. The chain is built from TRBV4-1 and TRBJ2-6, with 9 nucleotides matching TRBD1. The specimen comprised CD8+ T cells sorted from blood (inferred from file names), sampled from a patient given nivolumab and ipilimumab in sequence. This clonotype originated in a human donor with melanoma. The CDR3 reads CASSQANRGRSGANVLTF. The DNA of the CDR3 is TGCGCCAGCAGCCAAGCCAACAGGGGGCGATCTGGGGCCAACGTCCTGACTTTC.